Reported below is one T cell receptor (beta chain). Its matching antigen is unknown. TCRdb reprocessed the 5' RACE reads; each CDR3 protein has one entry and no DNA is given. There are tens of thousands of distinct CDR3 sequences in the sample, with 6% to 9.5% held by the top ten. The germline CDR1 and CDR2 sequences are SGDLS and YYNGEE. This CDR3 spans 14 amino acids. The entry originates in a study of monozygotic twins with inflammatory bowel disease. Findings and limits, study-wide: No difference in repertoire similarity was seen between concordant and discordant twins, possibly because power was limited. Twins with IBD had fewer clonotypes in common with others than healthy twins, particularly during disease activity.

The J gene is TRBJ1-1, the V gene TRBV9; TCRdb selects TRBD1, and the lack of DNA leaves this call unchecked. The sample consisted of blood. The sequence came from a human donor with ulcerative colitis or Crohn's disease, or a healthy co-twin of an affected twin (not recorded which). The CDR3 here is CASSVNPLNTEAFF.